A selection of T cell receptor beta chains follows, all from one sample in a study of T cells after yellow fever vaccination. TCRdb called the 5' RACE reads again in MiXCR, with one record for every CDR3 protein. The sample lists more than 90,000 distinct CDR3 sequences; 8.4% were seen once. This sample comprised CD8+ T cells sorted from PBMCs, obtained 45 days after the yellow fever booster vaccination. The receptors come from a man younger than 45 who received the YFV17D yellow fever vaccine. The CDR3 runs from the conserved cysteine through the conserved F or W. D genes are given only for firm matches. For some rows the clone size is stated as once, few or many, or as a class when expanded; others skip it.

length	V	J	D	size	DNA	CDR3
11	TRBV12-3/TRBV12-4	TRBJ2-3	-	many	TGTGCCAGCAGTTTCGTGGATACGCAGTATTTT	CASSFVDTQYF
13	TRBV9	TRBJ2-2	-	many	TGTGCCAGCAGCGGACTGAACACCGGGGAGCTGTTTTTT	CASSGLNTGELFF
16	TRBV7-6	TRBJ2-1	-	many	TGTGCCAGCAGCTTAGGGACCTACACGGGGTACAATGAGCAGTTCTTC	CASSLGTYTGYNEQFF
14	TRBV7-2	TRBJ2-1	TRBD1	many	TGTGCCAGCAGCGACAGGGGATTCGGGAATGAGCAGTTCTTC	CASSDRGFGNEQFF
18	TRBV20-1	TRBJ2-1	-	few	TGCAGTGCTAGAGATATGGGGGGTCGGCAGGGCAACTACAATGAGCAGTTCTTC	CSARDMGGRQGNYNEQFF
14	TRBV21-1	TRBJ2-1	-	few	TGTGCCAGCATCGCGCGCCAGGGGAGTAATGAGCAGTTCTTC	CASIARQGSNEQFF
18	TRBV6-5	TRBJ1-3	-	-	TGTGCCAGCAGTAGCAATCCCCGGGACTTCGGCTCTGGAAACACCATATATTTT	CASSSNPRDFGSGNTIYF
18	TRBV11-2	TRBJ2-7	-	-	TGTGCCAGCAGCTTACCTACTAAGGGGGGAGAGGCCTTCGACGAGCAGTACTTC	CASSLPTKGGEAFDEQYF
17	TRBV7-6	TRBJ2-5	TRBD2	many	TGTGCCAGCAGCTCAGGACAGATACTAGCGGGTCAAGAGACCCAGTACTTC	CASSSGQILAGQETQYF
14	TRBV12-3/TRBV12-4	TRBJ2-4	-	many	TGTGCCAGCAGTCCCCGCTCGGCTAAAAACATTCAGTACTTC	CASSPRSAKNIQYF
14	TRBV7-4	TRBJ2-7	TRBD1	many	TGTGCCAGCACCCTGGACAGGGCTCCTGTCGAGCAGTACTTC	CASTLDRAPVEQYF
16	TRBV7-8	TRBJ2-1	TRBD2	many	TGTGCCAGCAGCTTAGCCAGCGGGAGAAGTAGCAATGAGCAGTTCTTC	CASSLASGRSSNEQFF
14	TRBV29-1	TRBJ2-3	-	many	TGCAGCGTTATCCCGGGTCTACCAGCAGATACGCAGTATTTT	CSVIPGLPADTQYF
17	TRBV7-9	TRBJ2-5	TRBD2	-	TGTGCCAGCAGCTTCGGGACTAGCGGGCCGTACCAAGAGACCCAGTACTTC	CASSFGTSGPYQETQYF
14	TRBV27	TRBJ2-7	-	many	TGTGCCAGCAGCTGGGGCTCAGGAGGGTACGAGCAGTACTTC	CASSWGSGGYEQYF
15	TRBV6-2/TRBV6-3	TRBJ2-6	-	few	TGTGCCAGCAGCCCCTCATTCTCTGGGGCCAACGTCCTGACTTTC	CASSPSFSGANVLTF
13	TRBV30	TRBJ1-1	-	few	TGTGCCTGGACAGAGGGGATGAACACTGAAGCTTTCTTT	CAWTEGMNTEAFF
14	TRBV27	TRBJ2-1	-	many	TGTGCCAGCACCCCGAGGCCGGGGTTCCATGAGCAGTTCTTC	CASTPRPGFHEQFF
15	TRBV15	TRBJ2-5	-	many	TGTGCCACCAGCAGAGATTCGGGGGAAGGAGAGACCCAGTACTTC	CATSRDSGEGETQYF
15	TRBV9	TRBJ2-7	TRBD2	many	TGTGCCAGCAGCCCTAGCGGGGGCTCCTCCTACGAGCAGTACTTC	CASSPSGGSSYEQYF
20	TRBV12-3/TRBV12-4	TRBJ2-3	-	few	TGTGCCAGCAGTTTTCAACTTGAGGGGCCACTAGGATTTTCAGTAGATACGCAGTATTTT	CASSFQLEGPLGFSVDTQYF
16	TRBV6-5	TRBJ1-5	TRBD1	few	TGTGCCAGCAGTTACTCCTACAGGGGCCCCAATCAGCCCCAGCATTTT	CASSYSYRGPNQPQHF
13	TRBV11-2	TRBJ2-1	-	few	TGTGCCAGCAGCTTAACGGAGTACAATGAGCAGTTCTTC	CASSLTEYNEQFF
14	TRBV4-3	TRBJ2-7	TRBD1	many	TGCGCCAGCAGCCAAGGGGACAGGGGTTACGAGCAGTACTTC	CASSQGDRGYEQYF
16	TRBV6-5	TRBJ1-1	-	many	TGTGCCAGCAGCCCCCCGGGACCTAAAATGAACACTGAAGCTTTCTTT	CASSPPGPKMNTEAFF
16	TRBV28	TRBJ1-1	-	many	TGTGCCAGCAGACAGTTGACGGAAGGCATGAACACTGAAGCTTTCTTT	CASRQLTEGMNTEAFF
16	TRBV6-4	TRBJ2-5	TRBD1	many	TGTGCCAGCATCGCCACGAAGACAGGGACCCAAGAGACCCAGTACTTC	CASIATKTGTQETQYF
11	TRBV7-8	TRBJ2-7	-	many	TGTGCCAGCAGCTTAGTATACGAGCAGTACTTC	CASSLVYEQYF
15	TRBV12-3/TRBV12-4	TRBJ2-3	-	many	TGTGCCAGCAGTTTGTCTACCCTGATGAGAGATACGCAGTATTTT	CASSLSTLMRDTQYF
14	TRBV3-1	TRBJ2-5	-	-	TGTGCCAGCAGCCAAGAATGGAACCAAGAGACCCAGTACTTC	CASSQEWNQETQYF
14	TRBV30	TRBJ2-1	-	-	TGTGCCTGGAGTGCAGGGATATCCTACAATGAGCAGTTCTTC	CAWSAGISYNEQFF
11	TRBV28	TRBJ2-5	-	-	TGTGCCAGCAGTTTAGGAGGGGCCCAGTACTTC	CASSLGGAQYF
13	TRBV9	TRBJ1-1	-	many	TGTGCCAGCAGCGTAGGGCGCGGTTCTGAAGCTTTCTTT	CASSVGRGSEAFF
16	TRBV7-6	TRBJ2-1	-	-	TGTGCCAGCAGCCGCTCAGGGGGAGGGAGGCTGAATGAGCAGTTCTTC	CASSRSGGGRLNEQFF
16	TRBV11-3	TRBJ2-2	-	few	TGTGCCAGCAGCTCCCCCAGGGGGGAAAAGGCCGGGGAGCTGTTTTTT	CASSSPRGEKAGELFF
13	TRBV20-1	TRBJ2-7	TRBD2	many	TGCAGTGCTGATAGCGGGAGGCCAACCGAGCAGTACTTC	CSADSGRPTEQYF
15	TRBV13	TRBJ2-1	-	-	TGTGCCAGCAGCTTAGGTGCCGGAAATCATAATGAGCAGTTCTTC	CASSLGAGNHNEQFF
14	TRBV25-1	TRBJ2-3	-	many	TGTGCCAGCAGTAATGGGGGCAACACAGATACGCAGTATTTT	CASSNGGNTDTQYF
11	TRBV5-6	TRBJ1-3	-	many	TGTGCCAGCAGCTTGCTAAACACCATATATTTT	CASSLLNTIYF
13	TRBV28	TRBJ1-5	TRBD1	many	TGTGCCAGCAGCCGGACAGGGGTTCAGCCCCAGCATTTT	CASSRTGVQPQHF
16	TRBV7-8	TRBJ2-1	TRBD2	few	TGTGCCAGCCTCAGGAGCGGGCGGGAGTTCTACAATGAGCAGTTCTTC	CASLRSGREFYNEQFF
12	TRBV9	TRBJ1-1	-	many	TGTGCCAGCAGCGCGGACGGAGCCAAAGCTTTCTTT	CASSADGAKAFF
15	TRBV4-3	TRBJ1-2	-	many	TGCGCCAGCAGCCAAGAATCAAAGGGTCCTCCTACCCACACCTTC	CASSQESKGPPTHTF
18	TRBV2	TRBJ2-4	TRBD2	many	TGTGCCACCGTTGTCCCGGGACTAGCGGGAGAAGCCAAAAACATTCAGTACTTC	CATVVPGLAGEAKNIQYF
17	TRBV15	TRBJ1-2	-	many	TGTGCCACCAGCAGAGATGTCGGGACATCAAGTCTCTATGGCTACACCTTC	CATSRDVGTSSLYGYTF
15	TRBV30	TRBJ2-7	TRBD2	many	TGTGCCTGGAACCCGGGACTAGAGAACATTTACGAGCAGTACTTC	CAWNPGLENIYEQYF
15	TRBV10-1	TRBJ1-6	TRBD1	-	TGCGCCAGCAGTGAGTCGGGACAGGGCGACTCACCCCTCCACTTT	CASSESGQGDSPLHF
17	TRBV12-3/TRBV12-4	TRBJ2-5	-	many	TGTGCCAGCAGTTTGAGTCTTCAGGGACCTTGGCAAGAGACCCAGTACTTC	CASSLSLQGPWQETQYF
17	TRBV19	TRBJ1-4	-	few	TGTGCCAGTACCGAACTTAAGGGGACATCCCAAAATGAAAAACTGTTTTTT	CASTELKGTSQNEKLFF